This TCR beta chain was captured in a study of control samples from healthy donors and cancer patients. Assay: immunoSEQ multiplex PCR; the TCRdb copy retains only in-frame clones and omits some. The profile shows 150,000 to 200,000 clones, about 91% of them singletons. Trimming shortened V by 7 bases and J by 2 bases, and 15 bases separated the two germline ends. The CDR3 extends over 15 amino acids. Germline CDR1 reads MDHEN; CDR2 reads SYDVKM. Material for sequencing was blood. This sequence joins TRBV28 and TRBJ1-5; the D is unclear. This TCR was sampled from a young man in good health. The CDR3 DNA reads as TGTGCCAGCAACCCTCCGGGGATTGGCAATCAGCCCCAGCATTTT. As protein: CASNPPGIGNQPQHF.